The clone carrying this TCR beta chain was counted a single time. Germline assignment: CDR1 LGHNA and CDR2 YNFKEQ. The CDR3 is made up of 17 amino acids. The ends were cut back, 0 bases at V and 3 bases at J, with 15 bases in the middle. Original processing notes: Researchers report that nucleated cell counts were estimated from reference gene primer amplification. This table comes from immunoSEQ multiplex PCR, and its TCRdb copy is limited to in-frame clones, with some not included. V and J calls and clone size are those listed in that table; D and trimming were worked out from the DNA. Of 200,000 or so clones detected, 60% to 80% appear once; the ten largest clones hold 17%. This specimen comes from a study of blood T cell repertoires in COVID-19. Whole-study context: COVID-19 samples collected from the United States, Italy and Spain covered acute and convalescent phases. The cDNA or gDNA used as material had been derived from T cells, B-cell-depleted T cells, or PBMCs.

The sample consisted of peripheral blood. This receptor was identified in a man aged 60 to 75 with active or convalescent COVID-19. The chain is built from TRBV4-2 and TRBJ1-3, with no clear D. The CDR3 DNA reads TGTGCCAGCAGCCAAGACACCCGGTGGGCAATTGGAAACACCATATATTTT. Translation gives CASSQDTRWAIGNTIYF.